This T cell receptor (beta chain) appears in the sequencing data of a study of beta chain features in type 1 diabetes. Germline trimming cut 1 base from V and 1 base from J; bases unmatched to any gene: 6. The length of the CDR3 is 16 residues. Germline CDR1 reads KGHSH; CDR2 reads LQKENI. Study conclusions and caveats: Among all four CD4+ subsets, Type 1 diabetes patients had TCRB CDR3s that were moderately but significantly shorter.

Every isolated RNA sample was fully reverse transcribed, so sequencing captured expressed TCRB transcripts. Produced via immunoSEQ multiplex PCR; TCRdb's table is partial and in-frame only. Of 50,000 to 70,000 clones in the sample, 52% are singletons; the top ten hold around 2.6%. Of note for this clone: Its specificity is not known.

This clonotype originated in a woman aged 40 to 49 with type 1 diabetes. The source material was Tregs from blood. The chain employs TRBV18 and TRBJ1-1, with 7 bases lining up with TRBD1. Here the CDR3 DNA reads TGTGCCAGCTCACCACGGCGCGAGGGGGCGAACACTGAAGCTTTCTTT. It codes for CASSPRREGANTEAFF. Together with reference TRBV18 and TRBJ1-1, the CDR3 gives the full variable domain: NAGVMQNPRHLVRRRGQEARLRCSPMKGHSHVYWYRQLPEEGLKFMVYLQKENIIDESGMPKERFSAEFPKEGPSILRIQQVVRGDSAAYFCASSPRREGANTEAFFGQGTRLTVV.